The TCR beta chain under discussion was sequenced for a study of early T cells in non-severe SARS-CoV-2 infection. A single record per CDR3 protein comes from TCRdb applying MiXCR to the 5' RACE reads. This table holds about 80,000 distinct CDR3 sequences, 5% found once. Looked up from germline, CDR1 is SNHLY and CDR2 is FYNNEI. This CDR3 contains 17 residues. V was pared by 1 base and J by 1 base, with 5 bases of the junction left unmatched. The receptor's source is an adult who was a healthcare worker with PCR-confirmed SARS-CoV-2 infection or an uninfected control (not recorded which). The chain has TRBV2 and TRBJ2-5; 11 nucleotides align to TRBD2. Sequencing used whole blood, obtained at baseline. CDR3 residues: CASSEETSGALQETQYF. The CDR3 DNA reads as TGTGCCAGCAGTGAAGAGACTAGCGGGGCCCTCCAAGAGACCCAGTACTTC.